This T cell receptor beta chain was observed in a study of shared clonotypes between healthy human individuals. Regarding the study as a whole: An anticipated effect of sequencing depth on clonotype sharing among donors was recognized. Only a few donors were included, so the genetic and exposure-history diversity represented was limited.

Some clones are missing from TCRdb's copy, which holds only in-frame ones; the method was immunoSEQ multiplex PCR. The repertoire has millions of clones, 85% to 95% of them found once; the top ten carry roughly 0.13%. This clone was found once. Its antigen remains unidentified. Subsets obtained from CD4+ cells comprised CD45RA+ naive and CD45RA-negative memory cells. Germline V gene data show CDR1 as SEHNR and CDR2 as FQNEAQ (reference sequence). V was clipped by 3 bases and J by 4 bases; unmatched bases: 7. The CDR3 sequence is 15 residues long. The chain couples TRBV7-9 to TRBJ2-7, with 9 bases that match TRBD1. This clonotype originated in a man younger than 35 in good health. Sequenced input: naive CD4+ T cells sorted from blood. Subset of the sample: CD45RA+ positively selected. DNA for the CDR3: TGTGCCAGCAGCTTGGGAGTGACAGGGGGTTACGAGCAGTACTTC. It codes for CASSLGVTGGYEQYF. Using reference TRBV7-9 and TRBJ2-7 for the parts outside the CDR3, the full variable domain is DTGVSQNPRHKITKRGQNVTFRCDPISEHNRLYWYRQTLGQGPEFLTYFQNEAQLEKSRLLSDRFSAERPKGSFSTLEIQRTEQGDSAMYLCASSLGVTGGYEQYFGPGTRLTVT.